The 4 T cell receptor beta chains reported below all come from one sample, sequenced in a study of cytomegalovirus exposure and HLA in healthy donors. PCR amplification relied on 60 Vbeta primers (plus 13 Jbeta primers). The table came from immunoSEQ multiplex PCR; TCRdb's copy has only in-frame clones and leaves some out. The table lists about 37,000 clones, around two thirds of them singletons. Source material: PBMCs. Source of these receptors: a man aged 30-40 years in good health and CMV-seronegative.

The V and J genes are TRBV7-8 and TRBJ1-1, with 10 bases fitting TRBD1. The V gene's germline CDR1 is SGHVS and CDR2 FQNEAQ. The V and J ends lost 5 bases and 11 bases, in that order; junction bases with no gene match: 8. The CDR3 contains 13 residues. The CDR3 bases are TGTGCCAGCAGCACCCGGGACAGGGGTTTTGCTTTCTTT. Residues: CASSTRDRGFAFF.

J is TRBJ1-4 and V is TRBV7-9; 7 bases line up with TRBD1. This CDR3 contains 14 residues. Germline CDR1 and CDR2: SEHNR and FQNEAQ (reference sequence). V dropped 5 bases and J dropped 7; count of bases not matched to a gene: 7. The CDR3 is CASSTGDPLEKLFF. In DNA, the CDR3 is TGTGCCAGCAGCACAGGGGACCCGCTTGAAAAACTGTTTTTT. The full variable domain, its missing parts supplied by reference TRBV7-9 and TRBJ1-4, is DTGVSQNPRHKITKRGQNVTFRCDPISEHNRLYWYRQTLGQGPEFLTYFQNEAQLEKSRLLSDRFSAERPKGSFSTLEIQRTEQGDSAMYLCASSTGDPLEKLFFGSGTQLSVL.

V and J are TRBV7-3 and TRBJ2-3; 8 bases line up with TRBD2. V lost 1 base, J lost 0 bases, and 3 bases stayed unmatched. The V gene's germline CDR1 is SGHTA and CDR2 FQGTGA. The CDR3 runs 16 residues. The CDR3 coding sequence is TGTGCCAGCAGCTTAAACTCGGGAGGGAGCACAGATACGCAGTATTTT. It is translated as CASSLNSGGSTDTQYF. Together with reference TRBV7-3 and TRBJ2-3, the CDR3 gives the full variable domain: GAGVSQTPSNKVTEKGKYVELRCDPISGHTALYWYRQSLGQGPEFLIYFQGTGAADDSGLPNDRFFAVRPEGSVSTLKIQRTERGDSAVYLCASSLNSGGSTDTQYFGPGTRLTVL.

This sequence joins TRBV28 and TRBJ2-3, with TRBD2 identical over 12 bases. The CDR3 totals 16 residues. CDR1 is MDHEN, CDR2 SYDVKM, per germline. V was clipped by 5 bases and J by 6 bases; unmatched bases: 9. CDR3 protein: CASSLTPGLAGDTQYF. The CDR3 DNA follows: TGTGCCAGCAGTCTAACACCTGGACTAGCGGGGGATACGCAGTATTTT.